This T cell receptor (beta chain) came from a study of glioma-infiltrating T cells. The study, taken as a whole, reports: Above-expected tissue-blood divergence occurred in all gliomas, most in low-grade ones. Only very few CDR3 sequences appeared in both tissue and blood.

There are a few counts of this clonotype. The antigen is undetermined. TCR alpha and beta CDR3 regions were amplified from RNA using iRepertoire nested multiplex PCR. Tissue mRNA or PBMC total RNA, about 90-400 ng, went into one-step reverse transcription and amplification. A single record per CDR3 protein comes from TCRdb applying MiXCR to the multiplex PCR reads. The sample yields some 85,000 distinct CDR3 sequences, about 23% seen once. The CDR3 runs 15 residues. Germline assignment: CDR1 LGHDT and CDR2 YNNKEL (reference sequence). V lost 3 bases and J 0 bases, leaving 9 bases between the germline ends.

The receptor was derived from a human donor with low-grade glioma or glioblastoma, undergoing nonglioma brain surgery, or in good health (not recorded which). This sequence joins TRBV3-1 and TRBJ2-1, with D perhaps given as TRBD1 or TRBD2 (6 bases each). The material sequenced was glioma tissue, nonneoplastic brain tissue, or PBMCs (not recorded which). In DNA, the CDR3 is TGTGCCAGCAGCCACGGGGGCAGCTCCTACAATGAGCAGTTCTTC. Encoded protein: CASSHGGSSYNEQFF.